Listed below are T cell receptor beta chains from one sample, sequenced in a study of human T cells and chemical hapten exposure. MiXCR, applied by TCRdb to the RACE reads, yields one record per CDR3 protein. This table holds 180,000 or so distinct CDR3 sequences, approximately 20% found once. The sequences come from whole blood, collected in connection with sensitization to the hapten diphenylcyclopropenone (DPC). These receptors were obtained from a woman in her forties or fifties with alopecia areata. Some clones in this sample may be carry-over from other donors' samples. Each CDR3 is given with its conserved first and last residue. The order of the fields is V gene, J gene, CDR3 protein.

>TRBV7-9|TRBJ2-7
CASSGPGGSPQYF
>TRBV20-1|TRBJ2-7
CSALTGTSGPSSYEQYF
>TRBV24-1|TRBJ1-1
CATSDLRLLNTEAFF
>TRBV11-2|TRBJ2-3
CASTLGTGGTDTQYF
>TRBV27|TRBJ2-1
CASSWSGLAGANEQFF
>TRBV7-2|TRBJ2-1
CASILTDEQFF
>TRBV2|TRBJ2-7
CASSRLPLAVSSYEQYF
>TRBV10-3|TRBJ2-2
CAISARDRTANTGELFF
>TRBV10-3|TRBJ2-3
CAIDKGEGSTDTQYF
>TRBV21-1|TRBJ2-7
CASPTSWGVLCREQYF
>TRBV7-9|TRBJ2-1
CASSLAARGDEQFF
>TRBV7-2|TRBJ2-5
CASSLTGTSFQETQYF
>TRBV29-1|TRBJ2-5
CSGRTGETQYF
>TRBV6-1|TRBJ2-2
CASSESGRVTGELFF
>TRBV5-1|TRBJ2-1
CASSLLLAGGSEQFF
>TRBV19|TRBJ2-4
CASIWGNIQYF
>TRBV2|TRBJ1-3
CASSEDLSGNTIYF
>TRBV29-1|TRBJ2-7
CSVKGSYEQYF
>TRBV5-1|TRBJ1-1
CASSMGYTEAFF
>TRBV5-1|TRBJ1-5
CASSLEGDPGQPQHF